The sequence of this TCR beta chain was determined in a study of post-analysis software for immune sequencing data. Findings of the study overall: A significant reduction in normalized Chao1 diversity was observed in multiple sclerosis patients versus controls. In patients, TRBV5-6, TRBV5-1 and TRBV20-1 belonged to roughly five TRBV segments found more frequently than in controls.

The library was made from cDNA and included unique molecular identifiers. Some 450,000 cDNA molecules were recovered from an input of about 0.95 to 11 million T cells. From the PCR reads, TCRdb called clonotypes with MiXCR, one entry per CDR3 protein. In the table there are hundreds of thousands of distinct CDR3 sequences, 55% to 70% of which are singletons. In germline, CDR1 is SQVTM, CDR2 ANQGSEA. This CDR3 is built from 12 residues. J lost 8 bases, V lost 7 bases, and 9 bases had no gene match. Turning to this clonotype: The antigen is not known.

The rearrangement links TRBV29-1 to TRBJ2-3; 7 nucleotides align to TRBD1. The origin of this receptor is a girl aged 2-9 years with multiple sclerosis. The sample taken for sequencing was blood. The CDR3 here is CSETGFQGTQYF. Here the CDR3 DNA reads TGCAGCGAGACAGGGTTTCAAGGTACGCAGTATTTT.